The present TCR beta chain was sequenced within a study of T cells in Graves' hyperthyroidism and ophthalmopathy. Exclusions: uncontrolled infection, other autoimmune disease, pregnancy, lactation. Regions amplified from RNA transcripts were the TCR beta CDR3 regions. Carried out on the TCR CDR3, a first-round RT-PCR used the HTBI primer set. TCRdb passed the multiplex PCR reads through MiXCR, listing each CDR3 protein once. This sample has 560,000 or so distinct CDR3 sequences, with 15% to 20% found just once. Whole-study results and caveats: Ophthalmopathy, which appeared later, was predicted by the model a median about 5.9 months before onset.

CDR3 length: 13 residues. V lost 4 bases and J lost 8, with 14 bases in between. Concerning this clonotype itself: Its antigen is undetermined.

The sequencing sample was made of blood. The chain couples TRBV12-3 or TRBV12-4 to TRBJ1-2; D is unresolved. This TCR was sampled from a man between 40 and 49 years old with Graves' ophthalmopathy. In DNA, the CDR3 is TGTGCCAGCAGTTGGTGGGTCACGCAGGGCTACACCTTC. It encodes CASSWWVTQGYTF.